A selection of T cell receptor beta chains follows, all from one sample in a study of blood T cell repertoires in COVID-19. Generated by immunoSEQ multiplex PCR, the TCRdb table keeps only in-frame clones and is missing some. The sample has under 150,000 clones; approximately 84% are singletons. Material: PBMCs or T cells enriched from blood (not recorded which). Receptors were obtained from a man in his forties or fifties in a cohort exposed to, infected with or recovered from COVID-19 (not recorded which). CDR3s include the opening cysteine and the closing phenylalanine or tryptophan. D genes are given only for firm matches. Where a row states a size, it is once, few, many or the class of an expanded clone; other rows omit it.

clone_size: once
v_call: TRBV5-4
d_call: TRBD1
j_call: TRBJ2-1
cdr3_aa: CASSPGQGGNEQFF
cdr3_nt: TGTGCCAGCAGCCCGGGACAGGGGGGCAATGAGCAGTTCTTC

clone_size: -
v_call: TRBV7-9
d_call: -
j_call: TRBJ1-1
cdr3_aa: CASSFPGSFGDTEAFF
cdr3_nt: TGTGCCAGCAGCTTTCCAGGGTCGTTTGGGGACACTGAAGCTTTCTTT

clone_size: -
v_call: TRBV6-5
d_call: -
j_call: TRBJ1-5
cdr3_aa: CASSYSGRAQPQHF
cdr3_nt: TGTGCCAGCAGTTACTCTGGCAGGGCTCAGCCCCAGCATTTT

clone_size: -
v_call: TRBV18
d_call: -
j_call: TRBJ2-5
cdr3_aa: CASSPQQVRQETQYF
cdr3_nt: TGTGCCAGCTCCCCCCAACAGGTTCGCCAAGAGACCCAGTACTTC

clone_size: -
v_call: TRBV30
d_call: TRBD1
j_call: TRBJ1-2
cdr3_aa: CAWNRGTAYGYTF
cdr3_nt: TGTGCCTGGAACCGCGGGACAGCCTATGGCTACACCTTC

clone_size: -
v_call: TRBV5-1
d_call: TRBD2
j_call: TRBJ2-5
cdr3_aa: CASSLGGGGQETQYF
cdr3_nt: TGCGCCAGCAGCTTGGGCGGGGGAGGCCAAGAGACCCAGTACTTC

clone_size: -
v_call: TRBV6-5
d_call: -
j_call: TRBJ2-7
cdr3_aa: CASSYGGETITYEQYF
cdr3_nt: TGTGCCAGCAGTTACGGAGGAGAAACAATAACCTACGAGCAGTACTTC

clone_size: once
v_call: TRBV9
d_call: -
j_call: TRBJ2-1
cdr3_aa: CASSPEGGRYNEQFF
cdr3_nt: TGTGCCAGCAGCCCCGAGGGTGGGAGGTACAATGAGCAGTTCTTC

clone_size: -
v_call: TRBV20-1
d_call: TRBD2
j_call: TRBJ2-7
cdr3_aa: CSASSGTSGLYEQYF
cdr3_nt: TGCAGTGCTAGTAGCGGGACTAGCGGGCTCTACGAGCAGTACTTC

clone_size: -
v_call: TRBV5-1
d_call: -
j_call: TRBJ1-2
cdr3_aa: CASSSQPGGELTLYGYTF
cdr3_nt: TGCGCCAGCAGCTCCCAACCCGGTGGAGAGCTAACCCTCTATGGCTACACCTTC

clone_size: -
v_call: TRBV9
d_call: -
j_call: TRBJ1-4
cdr3_aa: CASSVGPAGNEKLFF
cdr3_nt: TGTGCCAGCAGCGTAGGTCCGGCAGGGAATGAAAAACTGTTTTTT